The 7 T cell receptor beta chains given below trace back to one sample, sequenced in a study of blood T cell repertoires in COVID-19. Sequencing was performed with immunoSEQ multiplex PCR; in TCRdb, only in-frame clones are kept and a portion is missing. The sample includes some 170,000 clones, more than 75% seen only once; the top ten take around 1.2%. Sequenced: PBMCs or T cells enriched from blood (not recorded which). The receptors come from a human donor with acute COVID-19. The donor label of this sample is uncertain.

The V call is TRBV6-5, the J call TRBJ1-1; 9 positions match TRBD1. The germline CDR1 and CDR2 sequences are MNHEY and SVGAGI. This CDR3 contains 14 residues. Trimming at V came to 5 bases and at J to 6 bases, leaving 7 bases not matched to a gene. The CDR3 nucleotides are TGTGCCAGCAGTACCGACAGGGGGGAGGCTGAAGCTTTCTTT. It specifies CASSTDRGEAEAFF.

The chain uses TRBV5-4 and TRBJ2-3; TRBD2 matches 8 bases. J lost 4 bases, V lost 0 bases, and 7 bases had no gene match. This CDR3 has 16 amino acids. Germline loops: CDR1 SGHNT, CDR2 YYREEE (reference sequence). The CDR3 spells CASSLAERGLADTQYF. In DNA, the CDR3 is TGTGCCAGCAGCTTGGCCGAGCGGGGGCTCGCAGATACGCAGTATTTT.

This chain joins TRBV10-2 and TRBJ2-5; D gene unclear. CDR1 is WSHSY, CDR2 SAAADI, per germline. V gave up 4 bases and J gave up 6 bases, with 9 bases separating them. This CDR3 has 12 residues. The CDR3 nucleotides are TGCGCCAGCAGTGGTTCTTCTAAGACCCAGTACTTC. This translates into CASSGSSKTQYF.

V is TRBV5-6 and J is TRBJ2-3, with 10 positions matching TRBD2. The CDR3 is 17 residues long. The V gene end was trimmed by 4 bases and the J gene end by 8 bases; junction bases not matched to a gene: 16. The V gene's germline CDR1 is SGHDT and CDR2 YYEEEE. CDR3: CASSDSLKRGGVGTQYF. The CDR3 coding sequence is TGTGCCAGCAGCGACTCCCTCAAGCGGGGGGGCGTCGGTACGCAGTATTTT.

The chain recombines TRBV19 with TRBJ2-7; 7 bases fit TRBD2. The CDR3 is 14 amino acids. V was pared by 8 bases and J by 5 bases, with 12 bases of the junction left unmatched. Germline V gene data show CDR1 as LNHDA and CDR2 as SQIVND (reference sequence). The CDR3 loop reads CASSRGTVLDEQYF. The CDR3 DNA reads as TGTGCCAGTTCGCGGGGGACCGTCCTAGACGAGCAGTACTTC.

The chain couples TRBV11-2 to TRBJ2-1; 9 positions match TRBD2. V dropped 5 bases and J dropped 2; count of bases not matched to a gene: 4. Germline V CDR1 and CDR2: SGHAT, FQNNGV. The CDR3 runs 15 residues. The CDR3 reads CASSPLAGAYNEQFF. CDR3 DNA sequence: TGTGCCAGCAGCCCCTTAGCGGGGGCCTACAATGAGCAGTTCTTC.

This clone was seen more than once but under ten times. V and J are TRBV7-9 and TRBJ1-5; 9 nucleotides agree with TRBD1. Germline V gives CDR1 SEHNR, CDR2 FQNEAQ (reference sequence). Trimming cost V 5 bases and J 2 bases; bases outside gene matches: 10. The CDR3 sequence is 17 residues long. CDR3 loop: CASSLGQGLGGNQPQHF. CDR3 in DNA: TGTGCCAGCAGCCTTGGACAGGGGTTGGGAGGCAATCAGCCCCAGCATTTT.